The rows below give T cell receptor beta chains drawn from one sample of a study of OX40 agonist ivuxolimab in advanced cancers. The protocol was immunoSEQ multiplex PCR, while the TCRdb copy is restricted to in-frame clones and leaves out a portion. Here the sample spans roughly 56,000 clones, about 88% being singletons. Specimen: CD4+ or CD8+ T cells sorted from blood, collected in a trial of the OX40 agonist ivuxolimab. All receptors come from an adult with an advanced solid tumor such as melanoma, head and neck, liver or kidney cancer. The CDR3 runs from the conserved cysteine through the conserved F or W. The order of the fields is clone size, V gene, D gene, J gene, CDR3 DNA, CDR3 protein. D genes are given only for firm matches. The listing skips clone size in some rows; elsewhere it reads once, few, many or a size class.

size: -
V: TRBV29-1
D: -
J: TRBJ2-3
DNA: TGCAGCGTTGTGTCTGCGTTTAGAGATACGCAGTATTTT
CDR3: CSVVSAFRDTQYF

size: once
V: TRBV18
D: TRBD2
J: TRBJ2-3
DNA: TGTGCCAGCTCACCAGGCTTCACTAGCGGGGGAAGAGATACGCAGTATTTT
CDR3: CASSPGFTSGGRDTQYF

size: -
V: TRBV29-1
D: TRBD1
J: TRBJ2-5
DNA: TGCAGCACCGCCGGGGACAGCGTAGTAAGGACCCAGTACTTC
CDR3: CSTAGDSVVRTQYF

size: -
V: TRBV9
D: -
J: TRBJ1-1
DNA: TGTGCCAGCACCTCATCACAGGGTCTGGCTTTGAACACTGAAGCTTTCTTT
CDR3: CASTSSQGLALNTEAFF

size: -
V: TRBV6-5
D: TRBD1
J: TRBJ2-7
DNA: TGTGCCAGCAGTCGACAGGGGAACTCCTACGAGCAGTACTTC
CDR3: CASSRQGNSYEQYF

size: -
V: TRBV27
D: -
J: TRBJ1-6
DNA: TGTGCCAGCAGCCCCCCGGGATACCTCAATTCACCCCTCCACTTT
CDR3: CASSPPGYLNSPLHF

size: -
V: TRBV7-9
D: -
J: TRBJ2-1
DNA: TGTGCCAGCAGCTTAAATTTGGGGAATGAGCAGTTCTTC
CDR3: CASSLNLGNEQFF

size: -
V: TRBV6-6
D: -
J: TRBJ2-7
DNA: TGTGCCAGCCGGCTATCCTACGAGCAGTACTTC
CDR3: CASRLSYEQYF

size: -
V: TRBV11-2
D: -
J: TRBJ1-2
DNA: TGTGCCAGCAGCTTAGAGAGAGGGGCGGGAGGCTACACCTTC
CDR3: CASSLERGAGGYTF

size: -
V: TRBV7-4
D: TRBD1
J: TRBJ1-1
DNA: TGTGCCAGCAGCTTTGACAGGGGGGACACTGAAGCTTTCTTT
CDR3: CASSFDRGDTEAFF

size: -
V: TRBV5-1
D: TRBD1
J: TRBJ1-6
DNA: TGCGCCAGCAGCTTGGCAGGGACAGGTATTAATTCACCCCTCCACTTT
CDR3: CASSLAGTGINSPLHF

size: -
V: TRBV5-1
D: -
J: TRBJ2-7
DNA: TGCGCCAGCAGCTTGCCAGGGGTAACCACCTACGAGCAGTACTTC
CDR3: CASSLPGVTTYEQYF

size: -
V: TRBV6-1
D: TRBD2
J: TRBJ2-1
DNA: TGTGCCAGCAGTAGACTAGCTTCCTACAATGAGCAGTTCTTC
CDR3: CASSRLASYNEQFF

size: few
V: TRBV9
D: -
J: TRBJ1-6
DNA: TGTGCCAGCAGCGTAGAAGGTTATAATTCACCCCTCCACTTT
CDR3: CASSVEGYNSPLHF

size: -
V: TRBV11-2
D: -
J: TRBJ1-2
DNA: TGTGCCAGCAGCTTTGGGGTTGGCTATGGCTACACCTTC
CDR3: CASSFGVGYGYTF

size: -
V: TRBV18
D: TRBD2
J: TRBJ2-5
DNA: TGTGCCAGCTCCCCGGGACTAAAAGAGACCCAGTACTTC
CDR3: CASSPGLKETQYF

size: -
V: TRBV5-4
D: TRBD2
J: TRBJ2-7
DNA: TGTGCCAGCAGTTCCGGGACTAGCGGGAGTGAAGAGCAGTACTTC
CDR3: CASSSGTSGSEEQYF

size: -
V: TRBV18
D: TRBD1
J: TRBJ2-2
DNA: TGTGCCAGCTCACATAAAGGGGGCGCTCCCACCGGGGAGCTGTTTTTT
CDR3: CASSHKGGAPTGELFF

size: -
V: TRBV1
D: -
J: TRBJ1-4
DNA: TGCACCAGCAGCCATCCGTTCCTCAGGGGTGAAAAACTGTTTTTT
CDR3: CTSSHPFLRGEKLFF

size: -
V: TRBV7-2
D: -
J: TRBJ1-5
DNA: TGTGCCAGCAGCTTAGCCCCAGGGCGACAGCCCCAGCATTTT
CDR3: CASSLAPGRQPQHF

size: -
V: TRBV5-5
D: -
J: TRBJ2-3
DNA: TGTGCCAGCCGACTTGCTACGATCACAGATACGCAGTATTTT
CDR3: CASRLATITDTQYF

size: -
V: TRBV19
D: TRBD2
J: TRBJ2-3
DNA: TGTGCCAGTAGTAGCGGACTAGCGGGGGGCGATACGCAGTATTTT
CDR3: CASSSGLAGGDTQYF

size: -
V: TRBV2
D: TRBD1
J: TRBJ1-3
DNA: TGTGCCAGCAGTGTAGTGAGACAGGGCTTCTCTGGAAACACCATATATTTT
CDR3: CASSVVRQGFSGNTIYF

size: -
V: TRBV6-1
D: -
J: TRBJ1-2
DNA: TGTGCCAGCAGTGACAGGGAACACTATGGCTACACCTTC
CDR3: CASSDREHYGYTF

size: once
V: TRBV4-2
D: -
J: TRBJ1-1
DNA: TGTGCCAGCAGCCAAGTGGGGGAGGGGAACACTGAAGCTTTCTTT
CDR3: CASSQVGEGNTEAFF

size: -
V: TRBV10-1
D: -
J: TRBJ2-1
DNA: TGCGCCAGCAGTGACAGGGAAAGGCGGAATGAGCAGTTCTTC
CDR3: CASSDRERRNEQFF

size: -
V: TRBV7-9
D: -
J: TRBJ1-4
DNA: TGTGCCAGCAGCCCTTCTGGGGCAGGGGCAAGTGAAAAACTGTTTTTT
CDR3: CASSPSGAGASEKLFF

size: once
V: TRBV30
D: TRBD2
J: TRBJ2-5
DNA: TGTGCCTGGGACGGCGGGGGGAAGACCCAGTACTTC
CDR3: CAWDGGGKTQYF

size: -
V: TRBV7-9
D: TRBD2
J: TRBJ2-5
DNA: TGTGCCAGCAGCACTAGCGGGAGAGGCCCAGAGACCCAGTACTTC
CDR3: CASSTSGRGPETQYF

size: -
V: TRBV18
D: -
J: TRBJ1-1
DNA: TGTGCCAGCTCACCACATCAGGATGGCACTGAAGCTTTCTTT
CDR3: CASSPHQDGTEAFF

size: -
V: TRBV19
D: -
J: TRBJ1-1
DNA: TGTGCCAGTAGTGACAGAGTGAACACTGAAGCTTTCTTT
CDR3: CASSDRVNTEAFF

size: -
V: TRBV5-6
D: -
J: TRBJ2-3
DNA: TGTGCCAGCAGCTCCTTGGGTGGGACGGGCACAGATACGCAGTATTTT
CDR3: CASSSLGGTGTDTQYF

size: -
V: TRBV29-1
D: TRBD1
J: TRBJ1-5
DNA: TGCAGCGTTGCGGGGGACAGTGGACAGCCCCAGCATTTT
CDR3: CSVAGDSGQPQHF

size: -
V: TRBV5-6
D: -
J: TRBJ1-4
DNA: TGTGCCAGCAGCTTGCCGGGGGGCTCGGGTGAAAAACTGTTTTTT
CDR3: CASSLPGGSGEKLFF

size: -
V: TRBV5-1
D: -
J: TRBJ2-5
DNA: TGCGCCAGCAGCCTGGGGCGGGAGACCCAGTACTTC
CDR3: CASSLGRETQYF

size: -
V: TRBV7-7
D: -
J: TRBJ2-5
DNA: TGTGCTAGCAGCTTAGCTGGTGGGACCCAGTACTTC
CDR3: CASSLAGGTQYF

size: -
V: TRBV6-7
D: -
J: TRBJ1-4
DNA: TGTGCCAGCACTCCGGGAGCTCCTAATGAAAAACTGTTTTTT
CDR3: CASTPGAPNEKLFF

size: -
V: TRBV5-4
D: -
J: TRBJ2-7
DNA: TGTGCCAGCAGCTTGTTAGGCTCCTACGAGCAGTACTTC
CDR3: CASSLLGSYEQYF

size: -
V: TRBV20-1
D: -
J: TRBJ1-2
DNA: TGCAGTGCTAGGCGAAGCTATGGCTACACCTTC
CDR3: CSARRSYGYTF

size: -
V: TRBV7-6
D: -
J: TRBJ2-1
DNA: TGTGCCAGCAGCGCGGGGAGATCGACCTACAATGAGCAGTTCTTC
CDR3: CASSAGRSTYNEQFF

size: -
V: TRBV6-8
D: -
J: TRBJ2-7
DNA: TGTGCCAGCAGTTCGGACTTCCGAAGCTCCTACGAGCAGTACTTC
CDR3: CASSSDFRSSYEQYF

size: -
V: TRBV7-3
D: -
J: TRBJ1-1
DNA: TGTGCCAGCAGCTTAGGCCTCGGTACAGGCGAGGGCACTGAAGCTTTCTTT
CDR3: CASSLGLGTGEGTEAFF

size: -
V: TRBV2
D: -
J: TRBJ1-5
DNA: TGTGCCAGCAAATTCGGGTTTCAGGGGAATCAGCCCCAGCATTTT
CDR3: CASKFGFQGNQPQHF

size: -
V: TRBV7-9
D: TRBD2
J: TRBJ2-3
DNA: TGTGCCAGCACCGGCGGGAGACTTGGACGCACAGATACGCAGTATTTT
CDR3: CASTGGRLGRTDTQYF

size: -
V: TRBV5-1
D: -
J: TRBJ1-1
DNA: TGCGCCAGCAGCAAGGAAGGCCGGGATGGGGTGAACACTGAAGCTTTCTTT
CDR3: CASSKEGRDGVNTEAFF

size: -
V: TRBV19
D: -
J: TRBJ1-2
DNA: TGTGCCAGTAGCCCCGGGGTACGAGTTGGCTACACCTTC
CDR3: CASSPGVRVGYTF

size: -
V: TRBV30
D: -
J: TRBJ2-5
DNA: TGTGCCTGGGACAGGACGAGTGGAGAGACCCAGTACTTC
CDR3: CAWDRTSGETQYF

size: once
V: TRBV9
D: -
J: TRBJ2-1
DNA: TGTGCCAGCAGCGCCTCGGACTCCTCCTACAATGAGCAGTTCTTC
CDR3: CASSASDSSYNEQFF

size: -
V: TRBV6-5
D: -
J: TRBJ1-3
DNA: TGTGCCAGCAGCACAGGGCCCGGAAACACCATATATTTT
CDR3: CASSTGPGNTIYF

size: once
V: TRBV7-3
D: -
J: TRBJ2-1
DNA: TGTGCCAGCAGCCCACAAGGACGCGATGAGCAGTTCTTC
CDR3: CASSPQGRDEQFF

size: once
V: TRBV9
D: -
J: TRBJ2-2
DNA: TGTGCCAGCAGCGACGTAATTAACACCGGGGAGCTGTTTTTT
CDR3: CASSDVINTGELFF

size: -
V: TRBV11-2
D: -
J: TRBJ2-7
DNA: TGTGCCAGCAGCTCAACGACAGGTACCTACGAGCAGTACTTC
CDR3: CASSSTTGTYEQYF

size: -
V: TRBV5-1
D: -
J: TRBJ1-5
DNA: TGCGCCAGCAGCTTGAATGGGGCGGTTAGCAATCAGCCCCAGCATTTT
CDR3: CASSLNGAVSNQPQHF

size: -
V: TRBV11-2
D: TRBD2
J: TRBJ2-2
DNA: TGTGCCAGCAACGTCGCGGGAGGTTCCACCGGGGAGCTGTTTTTT
CDR3: CASNVAGGSTGELFF